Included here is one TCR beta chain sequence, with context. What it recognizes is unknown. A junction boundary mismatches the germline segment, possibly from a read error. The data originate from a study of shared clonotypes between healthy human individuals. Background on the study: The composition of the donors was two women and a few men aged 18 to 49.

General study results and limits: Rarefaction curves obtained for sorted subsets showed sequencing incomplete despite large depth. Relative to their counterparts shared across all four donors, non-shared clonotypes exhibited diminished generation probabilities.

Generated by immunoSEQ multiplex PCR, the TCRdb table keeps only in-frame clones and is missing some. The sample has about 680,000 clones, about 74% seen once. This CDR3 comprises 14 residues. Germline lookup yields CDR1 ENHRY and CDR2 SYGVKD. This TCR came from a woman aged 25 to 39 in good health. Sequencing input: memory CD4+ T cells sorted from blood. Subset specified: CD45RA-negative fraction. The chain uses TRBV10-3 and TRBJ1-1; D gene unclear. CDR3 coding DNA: TGTGCCAGCAGTGACTCTCGGGGGAACACTGAAGCTTTCTTT. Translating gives CASSDSRGNTEAFF.